These T cell receptor beta chains were read from a single sample in a study of regulatory T cells in long-lasting Graves disease. TCRdb used MiXCR to reprocess the multiplex PCR reads, holding one entry per CDR3 protein. Of about 440,000 distinct CDR3 sequences in the sample, about 16% were seen once. These data were also filed under a second study, of T cells in Graves' hyperthyroidism and ophthalmopathy.

Specimen: peripheral blood mononuclear cells (PBMCs), collected at new diagnosis, from a patient treated with antithyroid drugs. All receptors derive from a woman aged 30 to 39 with Graves disease. The CDR3 runs from the conserved cysteine through the conserved F or W. D genes are given only for firm matches. Clone size is given for some rows only: seen once, a few or many times, or a class if the clone is expanded.

V gene	D gene	J gene	clone size	CDR3 DNA	CDR3 protein
TRBV27	.	TRBJ1-2	many	TGTGCCAGCAGCCCCCGCCCAAGGGGCGATGGCTACACCTTC	CASSPRPRGDGYTF
TRBV3-1	.	TRBJ2-7	.	TGTGCCAGCAGCGCCAAGACAGTTCAGTACTTC	CASSAKTVQYF
TRBV4-1	.	TRBJ2-7	few	TGCGCCAGCAGCCACCCACGGGAGTGGAACGAGCAGTACTTC	CASSHPREWNEQYF
TRBV20-1	.	TRBJ1-1	many	TGCAGTGCTCCGAGGAGGGCCTGGAACACTGAAGCTTTCTTT	CSAPRRAWNTEAFF
TRBV14	.	TRBJ1-4	few	TGTGCCAGCAGCCCATGGACCACCACTAATGAAAAACTGTTTTTT	CASSPWTTTNEKLFF
TRBV20-1	TRBD2	TRBJ2-1	few	TGCAGTGCTAGTGGTAGCGGGAGCTCCTACAATGAGCAGTTCTTC	CSASGSGSSYNEQFF
TRBV27	TRBD2	TRBJ2-3	.	TGTGCCAGCAGTCCAGGGACTAGCGGAAGAGATGCGCAGTATTTT	CASSPGTSGRDAQYF
TRBV27	TRBD2	TRBJ2-7	many	TGTGCCAGCAGTTTAGGTAGCGGGAGTTTTGAGCAGTACTTC	CASSLGSGSFEQYF
TRBV5-6	TRBD2	TRBJ2-7	many	TGTGCCAGCAGCTTACTAGCGATTACCCCTAACGAGCAGTACTTC	CASSLLAITPNEQYF
TRBV4-1	.	TRBJ2-7	few	TGCGCCAGCAGCCAGGGGGATGGGAGAGTAGGGATCGCCTCCTACGAGCAGTACTTC	CASSQGDGRVGIASYEQYF
TRBV12-3/TRBV12-4	TRBD2	TRBJ2-5	many	TGTGCCAGCACCCAGAGACTAGCGGGACAAGAGACCCAGTACTTC	CASTQRLAGQETQYF
TRBV20-1	.	TRBJ2-2	many	TGCAGTGCTAAAACTAGCCGACTCGGACTAAGCGGGGAGCTGTTTTTT	CSAKTSRLGLSGELFF
TRBV9	TRBD2	TRBJ2-1	few	TGTGCCAGCAGCGTAGCTGGGAGCGGGAGGACGAATGAGCAGTTCTTC	CASSVAGSGRTNEQFF
TRBV7-8	.	TRBJ2-3	few	TGTGCCAGCAGCTTAGCGTCAGGGACATACCATACGCAGTATTTT	CASSLASGTYHTQYF
TRBV16	.	TRBJ1-1	.	TGTGCCAGCACCATAATAGGACACTCGAACACTGAAGCTTTCTTT	CASTIIGHSNTEAFF
TRBV6-1	.	TRBJ2-6	.	TGTGCCAGCAGTGATCTAAGGGGCAGGGCAAGCTCTGGGGCCAACGTCCTGACTTTC	CASSDLRGRASSGANVLTF
TRBV11-2	TRBD1	TRBJ2-4	.	TGTGCCAGCAGCCCACGACAGGGGAGGGCCAAAAACATTCAGTACTTC	CASSPRQGRAKNIQYF